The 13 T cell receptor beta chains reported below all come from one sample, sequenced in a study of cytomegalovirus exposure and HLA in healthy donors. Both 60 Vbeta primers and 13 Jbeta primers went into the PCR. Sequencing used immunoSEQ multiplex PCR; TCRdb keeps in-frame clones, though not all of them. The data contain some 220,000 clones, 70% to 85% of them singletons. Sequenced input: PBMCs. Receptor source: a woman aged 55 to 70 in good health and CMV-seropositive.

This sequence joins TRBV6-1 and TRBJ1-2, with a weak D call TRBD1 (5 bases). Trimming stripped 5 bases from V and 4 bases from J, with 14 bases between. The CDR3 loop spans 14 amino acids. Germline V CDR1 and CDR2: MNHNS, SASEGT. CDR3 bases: TGTGCCAGCAGTTTACAGACAGATCTCTATGGCTACACCTTC. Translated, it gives CASSLQTDLYGYTF.

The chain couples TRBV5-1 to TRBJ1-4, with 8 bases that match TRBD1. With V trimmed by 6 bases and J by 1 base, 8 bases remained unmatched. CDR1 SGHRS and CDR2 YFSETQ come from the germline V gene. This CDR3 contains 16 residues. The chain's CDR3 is CASTKQGTGTNEKLFF. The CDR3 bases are TGCGCCAGCACCAAACAGGGGACAGGAACTAATGAAAAACTGTTTTTT.

The CDR3 loop reads CASSAWTGEETQYF. For the CDR3, the DNA is TGTGCCAGCAGCGCTTGGACAGGGGAAGAGACCCAGTACTTC. This chain uses TRBV9 with TRBJ2-5; 9 bases line up with TRBD1. CDR1 SGDLS and CDR2 YYNGEE come from the germline V gene. CDR3 length: 14 residues. The J segment lost 3 bases and the V segment lost 3 bases, leaving 3 bases of the junction unmatched.

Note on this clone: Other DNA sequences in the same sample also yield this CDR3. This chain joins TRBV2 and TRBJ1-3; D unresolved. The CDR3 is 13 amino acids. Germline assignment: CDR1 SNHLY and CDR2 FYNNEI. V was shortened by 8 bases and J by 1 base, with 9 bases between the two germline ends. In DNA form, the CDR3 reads TGTGCCAGCGCCGCGGAGTCTGGAAACACCATATATTTT. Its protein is CASAAESGNTIYF.

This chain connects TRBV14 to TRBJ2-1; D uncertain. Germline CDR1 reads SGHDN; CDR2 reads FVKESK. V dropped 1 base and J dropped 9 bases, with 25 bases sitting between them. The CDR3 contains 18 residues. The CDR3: CASSQAVTSVVSGGEQFF. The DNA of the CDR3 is TGTGCCAGCAGCCAAGCGGTTACTTCCGTAGTGTCTGGCGGTGAGCAGTTCTTC.

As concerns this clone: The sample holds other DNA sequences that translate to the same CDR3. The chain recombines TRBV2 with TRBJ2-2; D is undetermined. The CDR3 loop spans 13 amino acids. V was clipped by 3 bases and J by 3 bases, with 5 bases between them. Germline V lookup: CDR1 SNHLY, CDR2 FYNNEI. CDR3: CASSDIDTGELFF. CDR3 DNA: TGTGCCAGCAGTGACATAGACACCGGGGAGCTGTTTTTT.

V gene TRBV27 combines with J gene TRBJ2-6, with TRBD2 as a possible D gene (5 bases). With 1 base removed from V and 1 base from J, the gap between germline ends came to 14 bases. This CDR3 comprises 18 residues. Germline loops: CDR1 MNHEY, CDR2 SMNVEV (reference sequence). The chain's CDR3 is CASSLLRGLGSGANVLTF. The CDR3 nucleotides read TGTGCCAGCAGTTTATTACGGGGTTTGGGGTCTGGGGCCAACGTCCTGACTTTC.

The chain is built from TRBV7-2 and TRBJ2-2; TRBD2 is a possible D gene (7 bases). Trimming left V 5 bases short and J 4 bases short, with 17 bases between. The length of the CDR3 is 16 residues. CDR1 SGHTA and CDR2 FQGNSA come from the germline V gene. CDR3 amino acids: CASSPTKGGPTGELFF. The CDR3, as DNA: TGTGCCAGCAGCCCCACAAAGGGGGGGCCCACCGGGGAGCTGTTTTTT.

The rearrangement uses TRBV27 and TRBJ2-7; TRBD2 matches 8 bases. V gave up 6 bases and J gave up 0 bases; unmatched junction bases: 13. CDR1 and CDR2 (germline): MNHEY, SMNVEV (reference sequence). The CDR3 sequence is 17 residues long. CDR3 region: CASRPSGGRPLSYEQYF. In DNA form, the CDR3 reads TGTGCCAGCAGACCCAGTGGCGGGAGGCCCCTCTCCTACGAGCAGTACTTC.

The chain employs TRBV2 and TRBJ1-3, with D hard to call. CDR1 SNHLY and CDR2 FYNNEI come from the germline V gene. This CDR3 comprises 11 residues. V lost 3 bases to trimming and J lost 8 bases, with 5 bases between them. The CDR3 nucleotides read TGTGCCAGCAGTGATGAGTACACCATATATTTT. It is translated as CASSDEYTIYF.

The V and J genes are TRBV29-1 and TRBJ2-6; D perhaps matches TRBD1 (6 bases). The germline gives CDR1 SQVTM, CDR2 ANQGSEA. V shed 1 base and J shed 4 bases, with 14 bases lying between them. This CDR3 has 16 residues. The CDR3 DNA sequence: TGCAGCGTTGAAGCCTTAAAGGGGGTCGGGGCCAACGTCCTGACTTTC. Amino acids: CSVEALKGVGANVLTF.

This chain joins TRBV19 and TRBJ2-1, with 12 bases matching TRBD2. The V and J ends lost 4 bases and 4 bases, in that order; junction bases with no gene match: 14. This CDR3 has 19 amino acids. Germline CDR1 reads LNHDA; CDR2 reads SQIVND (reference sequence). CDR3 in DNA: TGTGCCAGTAGTACCTCAACTCGGACTAGCGGGACGCTTTACAATGAGCAGTTCTTC. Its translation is CASSTSTRTSGTLYNEQFF.

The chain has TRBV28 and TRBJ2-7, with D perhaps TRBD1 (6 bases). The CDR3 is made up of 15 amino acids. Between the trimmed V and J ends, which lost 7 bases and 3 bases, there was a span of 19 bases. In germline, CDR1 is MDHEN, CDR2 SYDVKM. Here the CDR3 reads CASTLSVDRIYEQYF. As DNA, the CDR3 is TGTGCCAGCACCCTTTCCGTGGACAGAATCTACGAGCAGTACTTC.